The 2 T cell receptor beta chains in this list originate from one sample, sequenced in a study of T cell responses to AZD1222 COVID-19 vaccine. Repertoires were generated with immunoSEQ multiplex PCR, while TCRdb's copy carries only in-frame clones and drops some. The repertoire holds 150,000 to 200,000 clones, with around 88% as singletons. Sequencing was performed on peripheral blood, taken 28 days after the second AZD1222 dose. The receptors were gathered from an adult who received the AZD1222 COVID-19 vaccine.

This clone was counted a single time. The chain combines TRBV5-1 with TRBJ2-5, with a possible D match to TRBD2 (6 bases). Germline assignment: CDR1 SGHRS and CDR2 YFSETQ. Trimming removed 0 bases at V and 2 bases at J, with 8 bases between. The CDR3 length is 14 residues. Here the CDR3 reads CASSLGTTQETQYF. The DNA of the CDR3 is TGCGCCAGCAGCTTGGGGACTACACAAGAGACCCAGTACTTC.

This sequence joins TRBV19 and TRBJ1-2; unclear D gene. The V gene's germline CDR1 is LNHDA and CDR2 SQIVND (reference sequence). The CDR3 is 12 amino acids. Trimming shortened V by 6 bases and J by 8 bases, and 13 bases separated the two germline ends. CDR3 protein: CASREVNLGYTF. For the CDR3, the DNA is TGTGCCAGTAGGGAGGTTAACCTCGGCTACACCTTC.